This T cell receptor (beta chain) was identified during a study of blood T cell repertoires in COVID-19. Looking at the study overall: Acute-phase and convalescent COVID-19 samples originated in the United States, Italy and Spain. PBMCs, B-cell-depleted T cells, or T cells were the source of the cDNA or gDNA that made up the material.

The count of this clone is one. Under the authors' procedure: Amplification with reference gene primers provided the estimates of nucleated cell counts. The table came from immunoSEQ multiplex PCR; TCRdb's copy has only in-frame clones and leaves some out. V, J and clone size derive from that table, while D and trimming were established from the DNA sequence. Of 190,000 or so clones in the sample, around 90% are singletons; the top ten hold less than 3%. Germline CDR1 reads PRHDT; CDR2 reads FYEKMQ (reference sequence). The CDR3 is 14 residues long. V shed 4 bases and J shed 1 base, with 10 bases lying between them.

The sequence was collected from a man between 40 and 49 years old with active or convalescent COVID-19. Sequenced: peripheral blood. V gene TRBV13 combines with J gene TRBJ1-1; D is perhaps TRBD1 (5 bases). The CDR3 nucleotides are TGTGCCAGCAGCTCCAGGGCTTCGAACACTGAAGCTTTCTTT. This gives the protein CASSSRASNTEAFF.